This record looks at one T cell receptor beta chain sequence and its context. The record originates from a study of blood T cell repertoires in COVID-19. Germline CDR1 and CDR2: SGHTA and FQGNSA. The CDR3 covers 14 residues. Trimming pared 3 bases from V and 4 bases from J, leaving 9 bases between. Assay used: immunoSEQ multiplex PCR; TCRdb lists only in-frame clones, some missing. The sample consists of about 190,000 clones, 75% to 90% of them appearing once. The sequenced sample was peripheral blood. The J gene is TRBJ2-2, the V gene TRBV7-2; a weak D match, TRBD2 (5 bases). The sequence came from a man between 35 and 55 years old with acute or convalescent COVID-19. CDR3 nucleotides: TGTGCCAGCAGCTTGGACTCCGGCACCGGGGAGCTGTTTTTT. Encoded protein: CASSLDSGTGELFF. Full variable domain (remainder filled in from reference TRBV7-2 and TRBJ2-2): GAGVSQSPSNKVTEKGKDVELRCDPISGHTALYWYRQSLGQGLEFLIYFQGNSAPDKSGLPSDRFSAERTGGSVSTLTIQRTQQEDSAVYLCASSLDSGTGELFFGEGSRLTVL.